This T cell receptor (beta chain) comes out of a study of T cells in Graves' hyperthyroidism and ophthalmopathy. Study results and limitations: Most thyroid clonotypes with frequency above 0.001 were detected in blood.

At least ten counts were recorded for this clonotype. Its antigen is undetermined. The CDR3 sequence is 14 residues long. V was trimmed by 6 bases and J by 0 bases, leaving 14 bases between them. CDR1 DFQATT and CDR2 SNEGSKA come from the germline V gene (reference sequence). Regions amplified from RNA transcripts were the TCR beta CDR3 regions. TCR CDR3 underwent first-round RT-PCR with the HTBI primer set. TCRdb used MiXCR to reprocess the multiplex PCR reads, holding one entry per CDR3 protein. The sample has a few hundred thousand distinct CDR3 sequences, around 20% seen once. The sequence came from a young man with Graves' hyperthyroidism. The V and J genes are TRBV20-1 and TRBJ1-1; weak D call: TRBD1 (5 bases). What was sequenced was blood. The CDR3 bases are TGCAGTGCCCTAAGGGGAGGATTGAACACTGAAGCTTTCTTT. The encoded protein is CSALRGGLNTEAFF.